Sequencing of this T cell receptor beta chain was carried out in a study of cytomegalovirus exposure and HLA in healthy donors (TCRdb year 2017). In terms of the full investigation: An earlier analysis of approximately 640 of the donors reported about 250 Gb of sequence data and approximately 110 million unique TCR beta sequences from roughly 180 million T cells. The study used immunosequencing to profile the T cell repertoires of under 700 subjects and linked those repertoires to cytomegalovirus serostatus. An early release that covered about 600 HLA-typed donors contained approximately 300 gigabases of sequencing data and tens of millions of unique TCR sequences. Of the approximately 400 genotyped donors, 65% to 90% fell in the genetic ancestry cluster associated with self-reported Caucasian donors. Rather than drawing on any new phenotypic data, the later analysis identified candidate immune exposures from TCR beta sequences and the way those sequences occurred across donors. Across some 400 genotyped donors of the cohort, an average of approximately 220,000 unique TCR beta nucleotide sequences per donor were sequenced, and approximately 19% of those sequences were non-productive. Genome-wide SNP genotypes for about 65% of the roughly 700 donors were used in a later genetic analysis, which treated that subset as a discovery cohort. Donor age, sex, ethnicity and CMV serostatus were collected together with the repertoire data. The study was designed to test whether signatures of past pathogen exposure could be identified by cataloging public T cell receptors. Typing coverage differed by locus: A, B, C, DRB1 and DQB1 were typed in about 629-640 donors, DQA1 in 500 to 550, DPA1 in 600 to 610, and DPB1 in 472. In a later analysis, previously published TCR beta repertoires from roughly 710 donors were re-analyzed and high-resolution HLA genotyping was added so that TCR occurrence patterns could be studied. Class I and class II HLA loci were covered by the typing at four-digit resolution. An earlier analysis of about 620 of the donors applied high-throughput TCR beta sequencing to assess whether each TCR beta V gene segment acted as functional or pseudogenic. A separate validation cohort of over 95 different subjects was used in addition to the 666-subject first cohort. Every repertoire in the discovery cohort had been generated on one and the same sequencing platform. The study combined high-throughput TCR immunosequencing, statistical association of individual TCRs with disease status, and machine learning to predict cytomegalovirus infection status. A handful of DR-DQ haplotypes were treated as single units for association and clustering because of strong linkage in the cohort. What the work shows at the level of the full study, not this receptor alone: The sequencing pipeline was judged likely to have produced a cluster of highly shared sequence variants as a technical artifact. According to a later genetic analysis, donors in an Asian-associated ancestry cluster had fewer N-insertions in productive TCRs than the roughly 670-donor mean. Because counts were too low, roughly 17 rarely observed V segments, including chromosome 9 orphons, were left out of the earlier analysis of a few hundred of the donors. Broadly in line with IMGT annotations, most TCR beta V segments showed up in productive rearrangements about 87% or about 30% of the time in an earlier analysis of around 600 of the donors. An association between a missense DCLRE1C variant and V-gene and J-gene trimming of TCR beta chains was found in a later genetic analysis and replicated in an independent cohort. A further reported finding was that TCR beta sequences accurately predicted the HLA-A and HLA-B alleles for most subjects in the first cohort. A later analysis found that TCR association rates varied across HLA loci, with DRB1 alleles showing the most associated TCRs and HLA-C alleles the fewest. The cohort was sequenced for TCR beta chains only, and without alpha or paired-chain data the features that could be detected were limited. At a false discovery rate of 0.05, a later analysis linked around 15,000 TCR beta sequences to specific HLA alleles. Because HLA typing was missing for some donors at each locus, association tests included only the typed subset. Correlated functional status among segregating V segments might be attributable to linkage disequilibrium, but an unknown experimental factor could not be ruled out. In a later analysis, HLA-associated TCR beta chains showed more clonal expansion and lower generation probabilities than non-associated chains that were equally common. When HLA alleles, especially DR and DQ, strongly co-occurred, TCR associations were difficult to assign to individual alleles. The 87-base-pair reads could not distinguish some IMGT-functional V segments, including TRBV6-2 and TRBV6-3, so those segments were excluded. Most TCR sequences were observed very rarely across donors, whereas some public TCRs were present in many individuals. A few of the identified cytomegalovirus-associated TCR beta chains were confirmed in vitro to be specific for cytomegalovirus antigens. In a later analysis, most CMV-associated TCR beta chains were found to appear HLA-restricted, with HLA associations seemingly driven largely by CMV exposure. A later analysis reported that several top co-occurrence clusters appeared linked to parvovirus B19, influenza, CMV and Epstein-Barr virus. The classifier was reported to diagnose cytomegalovirus status with high specificity and sensitivity in both the original cohort and the validation cohort. Presence/absence analyses assumed roughly uniform sequencing depth across donors, an assumption that may not hold. The study listed 164 TCR beta chains as associated with cytomegalovirus. It was suggested by the authors that the approach could potentially be generalized to other disease states and immunological phenotypes. CMV serostatus was the only immune exposure information available for the cohort.

The library was made by the immunoSEQ multiplex PCR assay. For the multiplex PCR, a mixture combining 60 forward primers for TCR Vbeta segments and 13 reverse primers for TCR Jbeta segments was used. The CDR3 region of rearranged TCR beta genes was amplified from genomic DNA by a multiplex PCR assay. The Illumina HiSeq System was used to sequence the amplified TCR beta libraries as 87-base-pair reads. The authors' pipeline ran thus. A later analysis counted about 80 million unique TCR beta chains across the roughly 700 repertoires, and around 12 million of these chains were shared by at least two donors. Raw reads were error-corrected and collapsed into unique sequences with a nearest-neighbor algorithm that merged closely related sequences to remove PCR and sequencing errors. To assign V, D and J gene segments, CDR3 sequences were aligned to IMGT reference sequences. For a sequence to be retained, a match of at least six nucleotides to both a V gene segment and a J gene segment was required. Rearrangements were called productive when the CDR3 lacked stop codons and stayed in frame with V and J; all others were non-productive. CDR3 was defined according to IMGT convention as the region running from the second conserved V-encoded cysteine to the conserved J-encoded phenylalanine. The earlier analysis of about 500 of the donors excluded sequences that lacked an unambiguous match to a single V gene segment. An earlier analysis of under 750 of the donors called V segments functional above 56.7% productive rearrangements and segregating when the between-donor standard deviation exceeded 5%. A statistical classification framework was developed to diagnose cytomegalovirus status using the catalog of TCR beta chain sequences. A later analysis assigned V and J genes by comparing TCR nucleotide sequences with IMGT/GENE-DB human TR gene sequences. The TCRdist pipeline was used in a later analysis to assign CDR3 sequences and most-parsimonious VDJ recombination scenarios. A later analysis defined each TCR beta chain by its CDR3 amino acid sequence plus V-gene family, and excluded reads lacking a unique V-gene family. In a later analysis, a few hundred highly shared, low-generation-probability nucleotide sequences were removed to address suspected cross-contamination and a sequencing artifact. For each public chain, a later analysis derived a clonal expansion index from normalized ranks of inferred template counts within each repertoire. Generation probabilities in a later analysis came from a VDJ recombination model fitted to out-of-frame rearrangements, and those results were checked against IGoR. In a later analysis, hypergeometric tests were used to score TCR-TCR, TCR-HLA and TCR-CMV co-occurrence, with a repertoire-size bias correction applied to TCR pairs. In a later analysis, false discovery rates were estimated by permuting HLA or CMV assignments 20 times. A later analysis grouped co-occurring TCRs with DBSCAN, adding TCRdist sequence similarity when clustering within HLA-allele-positive subsets. For co-occurrence clustering, repertoires with fewer than 30,000 or more than 120,000 public chains were excluded, along with five or six repertoires with anomalous nucleotide sharing. As stored in TCRdb, this immuneACCESS dataset retains in-frame rearrangements with V and J assigned. A fraction of the clones does not appear; measured against another copy, unresolved V genes explain less than half of the discrepancy, and the remainder lacks a known reason. V, J and clone size were drawn from that table, and D and trimming were deduced from the DNA. The sample table lists about 190,000 clones, 75% to 80% of them with a count of one. The ten largest clones take up over 2% of the sample.

Relative to germline, V is missing 5 bases and J is missing 1 base, with 4 bases of the junction outside any gene match. From a lookup of the germline V gene, CDR1 and CDR2 are MDHEN and SYDVKM. The CDR3 covers 15 residues, taking in both the cysteine and the phenylalanine. The only DNA kept is the CDR3, 45 bases in frame from the first base. The cohort consisted of 650 to 850 healthy bone marrow donors. At the time of sampling, every cohort member was nominally healthy, though immune exposures that went unrecorded were likely present. The donor was CMV seropositive and was included in the group of 250 to 350 seropositive cohort members. Every donor gave a peripheral blood sample, and the peripheral blood mononuclear cells from that sample were used for TCR beta sequencing. The Qiagen DNeasy Blood Extraction Kit was used to extract genomic DNA from the blood cell samples. To note about this clone: Its antigen is still unknown. Within one base of it there is no much larger clone, and no base qualities were kept.

The sequence joins TRBV28 to TRBJ1-4; 7 of the junction bases match TRBD1. The sample consisted of PBMCs. This TCR was recovered from a woman between 25 and 40 years old in good health and CMV-seropositive. The bases read TGTGCCAGCAGTGACAGACAGGGAACTAATGAAAAACTGTTTTTT. It translates as CASSDRQGTNEKLFF. Here the CDR3 is joined to the reference TRBV28 and TRBJ1-4 genes, and the full variable domain is: DVKVTQSSRYLVKRTGEKVFLECVQDMDHENMFWYRQDPGLGLRLIYFSYDVKMKEKGDIPEGYSVSREKKERFSLILESASTNQTSMYLCASSDRQGTNEKLFFGSGTQLSVL.